This TCR beta chain was sequenced for a study of liver allograft versus peripheral blood T cells. The wider study: Repertoires from peripheral blood of liver transplant recipients were compared with those inside their transplanted livers.

TCRdb re-derived calls from the reads in MiXCR, one entry per CDR3 protein. The repertoire consists of about 14,000 distinct CDR3 sequences, with more than 20% occurring once and the leading ten covering less than 6%. In the case of this clonotype: At one end the junction does not follow the germline gene, possibly because of a read error.

The CDR3 spans 14 residues. Germline CDR1 and CDR2: MNHEY and SMNVEV (reference sequence). The receptor was isolated from a human patient who had a liver transplant. The graft donor may be the source of some T cells. The rearrangement joins TRBV27 to TRBJ2-7; TRBD1 agrees at 8 bases. CDR3 in amino acids: CASNLNRGTPEQYF. The CDR3 DNA follows: TGTGCCAGCAATTTAAACAGGGGGACCCCCGAGCAGTACTTC.